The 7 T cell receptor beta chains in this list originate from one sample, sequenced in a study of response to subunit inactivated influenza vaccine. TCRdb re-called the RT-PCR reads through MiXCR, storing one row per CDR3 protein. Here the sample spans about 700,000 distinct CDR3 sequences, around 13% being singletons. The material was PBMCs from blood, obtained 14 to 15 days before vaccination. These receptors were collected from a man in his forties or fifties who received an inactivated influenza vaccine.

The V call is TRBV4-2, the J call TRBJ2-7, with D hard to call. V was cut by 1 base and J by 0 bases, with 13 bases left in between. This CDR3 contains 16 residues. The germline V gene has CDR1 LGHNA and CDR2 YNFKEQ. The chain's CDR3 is CASSQVTGLNSYEQYF. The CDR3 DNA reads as TGTGCCAGCAGCCAAGTGACCGGGTTGAACTCCTACGAGCAGTACTTC.

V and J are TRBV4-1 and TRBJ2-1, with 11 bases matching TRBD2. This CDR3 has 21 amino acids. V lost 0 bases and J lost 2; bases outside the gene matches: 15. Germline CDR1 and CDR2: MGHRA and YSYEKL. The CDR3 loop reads CASSQDWISERLAGTYNEQFF. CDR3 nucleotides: TGCGCCAGCAGCCAAGATTGGATCAGCGAACGACTAGCGGGGACCTACAATGAGCAGTTCTTC.

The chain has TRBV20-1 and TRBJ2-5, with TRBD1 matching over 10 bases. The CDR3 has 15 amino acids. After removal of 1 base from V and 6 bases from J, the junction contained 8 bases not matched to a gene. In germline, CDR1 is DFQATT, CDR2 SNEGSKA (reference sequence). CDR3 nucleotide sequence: TGCAGTGCTAGAGGACAGACAGGGGGCTTGAAGACCCAGTACTTC. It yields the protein CSARGQTGGLKTQYF.

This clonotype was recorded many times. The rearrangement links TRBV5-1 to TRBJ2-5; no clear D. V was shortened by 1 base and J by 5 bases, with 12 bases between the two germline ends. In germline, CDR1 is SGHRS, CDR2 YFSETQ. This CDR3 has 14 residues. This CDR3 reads CASSLMEKTETQYF. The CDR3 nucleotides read TGCGCCAGCAGCTTGATGGAAAAGACGGAGACCCAGTACTTC.

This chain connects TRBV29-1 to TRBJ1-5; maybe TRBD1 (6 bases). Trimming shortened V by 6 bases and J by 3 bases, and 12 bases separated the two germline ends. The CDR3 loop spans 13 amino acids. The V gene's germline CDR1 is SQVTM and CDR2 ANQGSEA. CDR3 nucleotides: TGCAGCGTACTACAGGGAGACAATCAGCCCCAGCATTTT. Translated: CSVLQGDNQPQHF.

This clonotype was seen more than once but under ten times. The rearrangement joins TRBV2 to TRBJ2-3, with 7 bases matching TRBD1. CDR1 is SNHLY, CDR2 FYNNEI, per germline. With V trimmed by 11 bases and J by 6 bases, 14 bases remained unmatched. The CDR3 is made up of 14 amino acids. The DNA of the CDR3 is TGTGCCTACGAAGACAGGGCAGGGTCCGATACGCAGTATTTT. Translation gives CAYEDRAGSDTQYF.

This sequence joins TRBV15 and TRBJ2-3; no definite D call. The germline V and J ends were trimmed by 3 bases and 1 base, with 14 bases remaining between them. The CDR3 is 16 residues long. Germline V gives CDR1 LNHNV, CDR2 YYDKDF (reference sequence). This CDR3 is CATSSRQRRGTDTQYF. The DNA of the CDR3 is TGTGCCACCAGCAGTAGGCAACGTCGTGGCACAGATACGCAGTATTTT.